This T cell receptor beta chain was recorded in a study of regulatory T cells in long-lasting Graves disease. As for this clonotype: Its antigen is unknown.

Time point meaning: persistent/refractory GD, antithyroid drugs over 5 years with positive TRAb. PBMC RNA served as the TCR library source. TCR beta libraries were built with iRepertoire HTBI primers and Arm-PCR of CDR3 regions. TCRdb called the multiplex PCR reads again in MiXCR, with one record for every CDR3 protein. The table has roughly 500,000 distinct CDR3 sequences, 20% to 25% seen once. Findings of the study overall: Public clonotype sharing was higher in persistent than newly diagnosed patients. Investigators studied peripheral blood only, not thyroid tissue.

Sequences were derived from peripheral blood mononuclear cells (PBMCs), sampled when the disease was refractory, from a patient treated with antithyroid drugs. This clonotype was sampled from a female donor with Graves disease.

The CDR3 nucleotides read TGTGCCACCAGCATTACAGAGAACACCGGGGAGCTGTTTTTT. This gives the protein CATSITENTGELFF. The V gene is TRBV24-1, the J gene TRBJ2-2; the D is unclear. The germline CDR1 and CDR2 sequences are KGHDR and SFDVKD. This CDR3 is 14 amino acids long. The germline V and J ends were trimmed by 7 bases and 1 base, with 9 bases remaining between them.